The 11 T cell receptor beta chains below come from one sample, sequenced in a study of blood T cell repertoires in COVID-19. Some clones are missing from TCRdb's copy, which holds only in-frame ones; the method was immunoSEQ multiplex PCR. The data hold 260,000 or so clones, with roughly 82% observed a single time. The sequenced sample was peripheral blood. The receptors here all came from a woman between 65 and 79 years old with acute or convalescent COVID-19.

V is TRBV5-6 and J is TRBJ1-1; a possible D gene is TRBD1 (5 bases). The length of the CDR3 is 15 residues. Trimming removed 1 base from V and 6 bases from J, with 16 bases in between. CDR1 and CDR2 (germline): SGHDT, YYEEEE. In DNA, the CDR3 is TGTGCCAGCAGCTTGATATACAGGCCTCTCTCTGAAGCTTTCTTT. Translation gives CASSLIYRPLSEAFF.

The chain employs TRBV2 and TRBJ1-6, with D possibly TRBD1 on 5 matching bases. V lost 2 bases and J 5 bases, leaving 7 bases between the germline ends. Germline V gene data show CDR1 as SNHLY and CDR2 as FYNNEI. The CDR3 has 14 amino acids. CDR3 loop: CASSERTHNSPLHF. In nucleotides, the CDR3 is TGTGCCAGCAGTGAACGGACACATAATTCACCCCTCCACTTT.

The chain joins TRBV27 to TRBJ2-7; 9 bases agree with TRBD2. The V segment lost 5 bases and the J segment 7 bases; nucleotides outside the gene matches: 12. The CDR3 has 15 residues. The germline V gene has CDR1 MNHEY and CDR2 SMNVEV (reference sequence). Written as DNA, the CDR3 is TGTGCCAGCAGTCGTAGCCTAGCGGGGATTGGGGAGCAGTACTTC. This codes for CASSRSLAGIGEQYF.

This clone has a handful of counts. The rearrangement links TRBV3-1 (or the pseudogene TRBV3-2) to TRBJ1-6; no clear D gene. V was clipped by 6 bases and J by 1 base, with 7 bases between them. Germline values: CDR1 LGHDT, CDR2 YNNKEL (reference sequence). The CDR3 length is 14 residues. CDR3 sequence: CASSLASYNSPLHF. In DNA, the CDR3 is TGTGCCAGCAGTCTGGCATCCTATAATTCACCCCTCCACTTT.

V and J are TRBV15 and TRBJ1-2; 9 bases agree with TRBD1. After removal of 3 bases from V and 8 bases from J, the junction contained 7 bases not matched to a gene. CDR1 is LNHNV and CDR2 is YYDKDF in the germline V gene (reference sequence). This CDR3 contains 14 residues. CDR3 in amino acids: CATSSLRTGVGYTF. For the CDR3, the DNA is TGTGCCACCAGCAGCCTCAGGACAGGGGTAGGCTACACCTTC.

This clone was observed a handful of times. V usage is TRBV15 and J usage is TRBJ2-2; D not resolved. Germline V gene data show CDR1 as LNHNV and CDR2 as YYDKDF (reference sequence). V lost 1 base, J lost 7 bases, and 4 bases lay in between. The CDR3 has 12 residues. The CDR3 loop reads CATSRALGELFF. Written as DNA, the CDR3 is TGTGCCACCAGCAGAGCCCTCGGGGAGCTGTTTTTT.

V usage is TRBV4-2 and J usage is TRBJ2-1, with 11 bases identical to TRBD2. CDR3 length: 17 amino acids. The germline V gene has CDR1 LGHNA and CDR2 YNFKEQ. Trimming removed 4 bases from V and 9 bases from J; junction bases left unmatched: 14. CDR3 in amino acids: CASSPITGTSGRSEQFF. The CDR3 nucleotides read TGTGCCAGCAGCCCTATAACCGGGACTAGCGGCCGGTCTGAGCAGTTCTTC.

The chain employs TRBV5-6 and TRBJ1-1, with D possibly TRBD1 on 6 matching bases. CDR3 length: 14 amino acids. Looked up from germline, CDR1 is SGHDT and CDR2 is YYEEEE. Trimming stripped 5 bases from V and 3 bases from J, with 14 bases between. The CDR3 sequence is CASRLSQGYTEAFF. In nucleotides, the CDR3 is TGTGCCAGCAGGTTATCACAGGGATACACTGAAGCTTTCTTT.

CDR3 bases: TGCGCCAGCAGCTTGTTAGGACAGGGGCAAGGTCTTGGCTACACCTTC. Amino acids: CASSLLGQGQGLGYTF. V is TRBV5-1 and J is TRBJ1-2; 9 bases fit TRBD1. Germline lookup yields CDR1 SGHRS and CDR2 YFSETQ. The CDR3 sequence is 16 residues long. V lost 1 base to trimming and J lost 7 bases; unmatched junction nucleotides: 11. Looking up the rest from reference TRBV5-1 and TRBJ1-2 gives the full variable domain: KAGVTQTPRYLIKTRGQQVTLSCSPISGHRSVSWYQQTPGQGLQFLFEYFSETQRNKGNFPGRFSGRQFSNSRSEMNVSTLELGDSALYLCASSLLGQGQGLGYTFGSGTRLTVV.

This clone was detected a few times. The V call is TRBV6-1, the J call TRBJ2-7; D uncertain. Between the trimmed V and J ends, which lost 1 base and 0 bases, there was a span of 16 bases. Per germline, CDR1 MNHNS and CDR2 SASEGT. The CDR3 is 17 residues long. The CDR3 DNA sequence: TGTGCCAGCAGTGAAGATGACCGGCAGGCGATCTCCTACGAGCAGTACTTC. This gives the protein CASSEDDRQAISYEQYF.

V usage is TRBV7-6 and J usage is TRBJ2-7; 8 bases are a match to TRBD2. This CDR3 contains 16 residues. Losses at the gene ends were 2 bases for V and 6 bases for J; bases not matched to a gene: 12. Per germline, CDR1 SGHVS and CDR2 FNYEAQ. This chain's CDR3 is CASSLIDGGGAGEQYF. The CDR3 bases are TGTGCCAGCAGCTTAATAGACGGGGGGGGCGCTGGCGAGCAGTACTTC.